This T cell receptor (beta chain) was recorded in a study of T-cell memory formation after mild COVID-19 (dated by TCRdb to 2020 to 2023). Background for the entire study: TCR sequence clusters from the two donors were found to be largely donor specific. Longitudinal TCRalpha and TCRbeta repertoire sequencing tracked T-cell clones expanding and contracting after mild COVID-19 in two donors. Two young, previously healthy adult volunteers made up the cohort, one male and one female. Beyond this particular receptor, the publication reports: Only two mild cases were covered by the study, and larger cohorts that include severe cases with pre-infection samples were considered necessary. From day 15 to 85, contracting clones showed balanced CD4/CD8 phenotypes, whereas a second wave of clones that expanded from day 15 to 37 leaned towards CD4+. Some responding clones were found in pre-infection memory, which suggests that pre-existing cross-reactive memory T cells took part in the SARS-CoV-2 response. Contracting CD4+ clones were located mainly in the CM and EM memory subsets, whereas CD8+ clones were found to be enriched in EMRA. Whether the second-wave clones peaking on day 37 were SARS-CoV-2 specific was not confirmed.

Reading the germline V gene (reference sequence) gives CDR1 SGHNT and CDR2 YYREEE. Inclusive of the bounding cysteine and phenylalanine, the CDR3 is 16 residues long. Only CDR3 DNA is held: 48 bases, read in frame from base 1. Relative to germline, V is missing 4 bases and J is missing 2 bases, with 4 bases of the junction outside any gene match. On this clonotype itself: No cognate antigen has been identified for it. Base-call qualities are not available, and no considerably larger clone is one nucleotide away.

PBMCs were isolated by Ficoll-Paque density gradient centrifugation. Sequencing was carried out with an Illumina NovaSeq 6000. TCRalpha and TCRbeta cDNA libraries were built by 5'RACE with constant-segment primers, adding sample barcodes and unique molecular identifiers. RNA was extracted from every sample with Trizol reagent. Library amplification was performed in two PCR steps, and a second sample barcode and Illumina TruSeq adapters were introduced in the second step. Sequencing of the libraries was done on an Illumina NovaSeq, producing 2 x 150 bp paired-end reads. The study's own analysis went as follows. With migec v1.2.7, reads were demultiplexed and then collapsed into UMI-guided consensus sequences. Using mixcr v2.1.11, UMI consensuses were aligned to TRA and TRB V and J templates and then assembled into clonotypes. A clonotype was counted as expanded or contracted only if both edgeR and NoisET called the change significant, with noise models trained on biological replicates. For edgeR calls, a false discovery rate-adjusted p below 0.01 and a log2 fold-change threshold of 1 were applied. PCA with hierarchical clustering of max-normalized trajectories of the 1000 most abundant clonotypes was used as exploratory dynamics analysis. The CD4 or CD8 phenotype of responding clones was assigned using the separately sequenced CD4+ and CD8+ repertoires. The public reads were reanalyzed by TCRdb: fastp trimming at Q25, MiXCR alignment, in-frame beta chains only. Every CDR3 protein is listed once, alongside the most common genes and DNA of its rows. None of the V and J calls come from the authors' own analysis; TCRdb made them. The sample records about 400,000 distinct CDR3 sequences, roughly 14% of which are singletons. In total, the top ten clones hold roughly 22% of the sample.

The source of this sequence is a man between 18 and 29 years old who had mild COVID-19 (a few samples of this study predate the infection). The sample titles of this study are shuffled in the database, so cell type and time point are left out; the donor was told from shared clones. Material: PBMCs or a T cell subset sorted from them (not recorded which). The chain uses TRBV5-4 and TRBJ2-5; the central 14 bases match TRBD2. The bases are TGTGCCAGCAGCCCCGGGACTAGCGGGAGACAAGAGACCCAGTACTTC. This yields the protein CASSPGTSGRQETQYF.